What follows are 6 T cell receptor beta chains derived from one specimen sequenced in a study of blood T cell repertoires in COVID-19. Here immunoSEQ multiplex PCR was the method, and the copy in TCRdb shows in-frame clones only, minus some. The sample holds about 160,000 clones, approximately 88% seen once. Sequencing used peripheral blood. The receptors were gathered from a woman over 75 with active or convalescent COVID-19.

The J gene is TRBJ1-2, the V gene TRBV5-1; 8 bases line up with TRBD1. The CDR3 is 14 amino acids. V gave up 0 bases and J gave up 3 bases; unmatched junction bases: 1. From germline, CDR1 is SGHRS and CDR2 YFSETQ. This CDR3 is CASSLVQGDYGYTF. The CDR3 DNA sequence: TGCGCCAGCAGCTTGGTACAGGGGGACTATGGCTACACCTTC.

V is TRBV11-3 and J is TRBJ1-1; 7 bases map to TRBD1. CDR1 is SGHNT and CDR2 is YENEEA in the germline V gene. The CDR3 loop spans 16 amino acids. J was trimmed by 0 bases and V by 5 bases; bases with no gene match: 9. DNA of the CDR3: TGTGCCAGCAGCCCCCGACAGGGAGTCATGAACACTGAAGCTTTCTTT. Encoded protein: CASSPRQGVMNTEAFF.

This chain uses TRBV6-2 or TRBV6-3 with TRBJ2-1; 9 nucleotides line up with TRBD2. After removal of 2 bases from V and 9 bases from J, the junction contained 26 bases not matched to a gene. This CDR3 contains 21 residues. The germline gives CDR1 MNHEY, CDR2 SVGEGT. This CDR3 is CASSYPPLVRTGTSSSIEQFF. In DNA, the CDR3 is TGTGCCAGCAGTTACCCCCCCTTAGTCCGAACCGGGACTAGCAGTAGCATTGAGCAGTTCTTC.

CDR3 region: CASSPGGTGGNTIYF. CDR3 nucleotide sequence: TGTGCCAGCTCCCCAGGCGGGACAGGGGGAAACACCATATATTTT. The chain is built from TRBV11-2 and TRBJ1-3; TRBD1 matches at 9 bases. CDR1 SGHAT and CDR2 FQNNGV come from the germline V gene. The CDR3 covers 15 residues. The J segment lost 4 bases and the V segment lost 8 bases, leaving 9 bases of the junction unmatched.

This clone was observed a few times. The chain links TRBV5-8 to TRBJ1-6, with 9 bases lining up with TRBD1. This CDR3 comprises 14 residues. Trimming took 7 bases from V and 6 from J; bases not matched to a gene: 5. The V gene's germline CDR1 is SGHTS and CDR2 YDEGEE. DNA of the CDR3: TGTGCCAGCCTTGGGACAGGGCCTAATTCACCCCTCCACTTT. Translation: CASLGTGPNSPLHF.

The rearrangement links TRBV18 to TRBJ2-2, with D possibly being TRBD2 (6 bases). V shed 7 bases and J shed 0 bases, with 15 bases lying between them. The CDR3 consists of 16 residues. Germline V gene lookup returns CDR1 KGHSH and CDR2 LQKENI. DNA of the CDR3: TGTGCCAGCTGGGAAAGGCGGGGAACGAACACCGGGGAGCTGTTTTTT. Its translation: CASWERRGTNTGELFF. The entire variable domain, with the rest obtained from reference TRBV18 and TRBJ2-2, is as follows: NAGVMQNPRHLVRRRGQEARLRCSPMKGHSHVYWYRQLPEEGLKFMVYLQKENIIDESGMPKERFSAEFPKEGPSILRIQQVVRGDSAAYFCASWERRGTNTGELFFGEGSRLTVL.